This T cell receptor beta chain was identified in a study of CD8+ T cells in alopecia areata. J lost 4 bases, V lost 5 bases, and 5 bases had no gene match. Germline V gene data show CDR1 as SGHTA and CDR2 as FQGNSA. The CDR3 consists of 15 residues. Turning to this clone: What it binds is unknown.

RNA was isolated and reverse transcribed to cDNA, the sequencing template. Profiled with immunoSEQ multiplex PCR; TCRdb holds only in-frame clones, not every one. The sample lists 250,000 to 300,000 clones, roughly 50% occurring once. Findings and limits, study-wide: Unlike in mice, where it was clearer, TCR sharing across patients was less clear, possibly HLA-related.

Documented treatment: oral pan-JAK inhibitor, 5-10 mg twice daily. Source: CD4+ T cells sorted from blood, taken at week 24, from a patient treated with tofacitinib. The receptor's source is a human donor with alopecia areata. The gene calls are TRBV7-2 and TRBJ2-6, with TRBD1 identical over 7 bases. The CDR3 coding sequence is TGTGCCAGCAGCCCAGGGGGTTCCGGGGCCAACGTCCTGACTTTC. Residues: CASSPGGSGANVLTF.